Listed below are T cell receptor beta chains from one sample, sequenced in a study of beta chain features in type 1 diabetes. TCRdb keeps only in-frame clones here, not all; method: immunoSEQ multiplex PCR. The sample includes about 710,000 clones, about 14% of them seen just once. Sequenced material: naive CD4+ T cells from blood. These receptors were collected from a man aged 18 to 35 with type 1 diabetes. CDR3s include the opening cysteine and the closing phenylalanine or tryptophan. Each record gives: clone size, V gene, D gene, J gene, CDR3 protein, CDR3 DNA. The D gene is left open where the match is weak. Some rows mark clone size as missing; the rest say once, few, many or name a class of expanded clone.

abundance: NA
v_gene: TRBV28
d_gene: TRBD2
j_gene: TRBJ2-1
CDR3aa: CASSQAGVFTIEQFF
CDR3nt: TGTGCCAGCAGTCAAGCGGGAGTATTTACAATCGAGCAGTTCTTC

abundance: few
v_gene: TRBV9
d_gene: TRBD2
j_gene: TRBJ2-5
CDR3aa: CASSLTPSGAQETQYF
CDR3nt: TGTGCCAGCAGCCTTACTCCCAGCGGGGCTCAAGAGACCCAGTACTTC

abundance: few
v_gene: TRBV2
d_gene: TRBD2
j_gene: TRBJ2-3
CDR3aa: CASGTSGSDTQYF
CDR3nt: TGTGCCAGCGGGACTAGCGGGAGTGATACGCAGTATTTT

abundance: NA
v_gene: TRBV6-5
d_gene: NA
j_gene: TRBJ2-2
CDR3aa: CASSRLSTDTGELFF
CDR3nt: TGTGCCAGCAGCCGACTATCCACTGACACCGGGGAGCTGTTTTTT

abundance: NA
v_gene: TRBV29-1
d_gene: TRBD2
j_gene: TRBJ2-1
CDR3aa: CSTSRTSGNNEQFF
CDR3nt: TGCAGCACTTCTAGGACTAGCGGCAACAATGAGCAGTTCTTC

abundance: few
v_gene: TRBV30
d_gene: TRBD1
j_gene: TRBJ1-1
CDR3aa: CAWRGQLNTEAFF
CDR3nt: TGTGCCTGGAGGGGACAGTTGAACACTGAAGCTTTCTTT

abundance: NA
v_gene: TRBV7-9
d_gene: NA
j_gene: TRBJ1-1
CDR3aa: CASSSSGTEAFF
CDR3nt: TGTGCCAGCAGCAGCTCGGGCACTGAAGCTTTCTTT

abundance: NA
v_gene: TRBV2
d_gene: NA
j_gene: TRBJ1-4
CDR3aa: CASIISTGPTEKLFF
CDR3nt: TGTGCCAGCATCATCTCTACAGGTCCGACCGAAAAACTGTTTTTT

abundance: NA
v_gene: TRBV14
d_gene: NA
j_gene: TRBJ1-1
CDR3aa: CASSHLYTEAFF
CDR3nt: TGTGCCAGCAGCCACCTCTACACTGAAGCTTTCTTT

abundance: NA
v_gene: TRBV7-2
d_gene: NA
j_gene: TRBJ2-7
CDR3aa: CASSLETGIFSYEQYF
CDR3nt: TGTGCCAGCAGCTTAGAAACAGGAATTTTCTCCTACGAGCAGTACTTC

abundance: NA
v_gene: TRBV19
d_gene: NA
j_gene: TRBJ2-4
CDR3aa: CASSPTHGAKNIQYF
CDR3nt: TGTGCCAGTAGTCCGACCCACGGTGCCAAAAACATTCAGTACTTC

abundance: few
v_gene: TRBV20-1
d_gene: NA
j_gene: TRBJ1-5
CDR3aa: CSAGRNQPQHF
CDR3nt: TGCAGTGCTGGTCGCAATCAGCCCCAGCATTTT

abundance: few
v_gene: TRBV30
d_gene: NA
j_gene: TRBJ2-1
CDR3aa: CAWSVPRGSYNEQFF
CDR3nt: TGTGCCTGGAGTGTACCCAGGGGCTCCTACAATGAGCAGTTCTTC

abundance: NA
v_gene: TRBV7-2
d_gene: NA
j_gene: TRBJ2-5
CDR3aa: CASRERVQETQYF
CDR3nt: TGTGCCAGCAGGGAGAGGGTTCAAGAGACCCAGTACTTC

abundance: few
v_gene: TRBV7-2
d_gene: NA
j_gene: TRBJ2-3
CDR3aa: CASSLDTTGAQYF
CDR3nt: TGTGCCAGCAGCTTAGACACCACGGGTGCGCAGTATTTT

abundance: few
v_gene: TRBV30
d_gene: NA
j_gene: TRBJ2-7
CDR3aa: CACLDRGRYYEQYF
CDR3nt: TGTGCCTGCCTGGACCGGGGGCGATACTACGAGCAGTACTTC

abundance: NA
v_gene: TRBV12-5
d_gene: TRBD1
j_gene: TRBJ2-5
CDR3aa: CASGLDGQGHKYF
CDR3nt: TGTGCTAGTGGTTTGGATGGACAGGGTCATAAGTACTTC

abundance: NA
v_gene: TRBV5-1
d_gene: NA
j_gene: TRBJ2-1
CDR3aa: CASSLTGRDYNEQFF
CDR3nt: TGCGCCAGCAGCTTGACAGGGCGGGATTACAATGAGCAGTTCTTC

abundance: NA
v_gene: TRBV27
d_gene: NA
j_gene: TRBJ2-7
CDR3aa: CASSTTGVPYEQYF
CDR3nt: TGTGCCAGCAGTACGACGGGGGTCCCCTACGAGCAGTACTTC

abundance: NA
v_gene: TRBV7-6
d_gene: TRBD2
j_gene: TRBJ2-7
CDR3aa: CASSSGLAGSSYEQYF
CDR3nt: TGTGCCAGCAGCAGCGGACTAGCGGGGAGCTCCTACGAGCAGTACTTC

abundance: NA
v_gene: TRBV15
d_gene: TRBD1
j_gene: TRBJ2-7
CDR3aa: CATSRVGQGLNEQYF
CDR3nt: TGTGCCACCAGCAGAGTTGGACAGGGCCTCAACGAGCAGTACTTC

abundance: few
v_gene: TRBV5-1
d_gene: NA
j_gene: TRBJ2-3
CDR3aa: CASSLGQGGTDTQYF
CDR3nt: TGCGCCAGCAGCTTGGGACAGGGAGGGACAGATACGCAGTATTTT

abundance: few
v_gene: TRBV7-2
d_gene: NA
j_gene: TRBJ2-1
CDR3aa: CASSPRDVNEQFF
CDR3nt: TGTGCCAGCAGCCCCCGGGACGTCAATGAGCAGTTCTTC

abundance: few
v_gene: TRBV7-2
d_gene: TRBD1
j_gene: TRBJ1-1
CDR3aa: CASSLMGRGLRNTEAFF
CDR3nt: TGTGCCAGCAGCTTAATGGGCAGGGGGCTAAGGAACACTGAAGCTTTCTTT

abundance: once
v_gene: TRBV5-1
d_gene: TRBD2
j_gene: TRBJ2-7
CDR3aa: CASSSTGTRIYEQYF
CDR3nt: TGCGCCAGCAGCTCAACCGGGACTAGGATCTACGAGCAGTACTTC

abundance: few
v_gene: TRBV4-1
d_gene: NA
j_gene: TRBJ2-1
CDR3aa: CASSLFKGEQFF
CDR3nt: TGCGCCAGCAGCCTCTTCAAGGGTGAGCAGTTCTTC

abundance: few
v_gene: TRBV4-3
d_gene: NA
j_gene: TRBJ1-1
CDR3aa: CASSQHPGVSTEAFF
CDR3nt: TGCGCCAGCAGCCAGCACCCCGGCGTAAGCACTGAAGCTTTCTTT

abundance: few
v_gene: TRBV12-5
d_gene: NA
j_gene: TRBJ2-5
CDR3aa: CASAGTETQYF
CDR3nt: TGTGCTAGTGCGGGGACGGAGACCCAGTACTTC